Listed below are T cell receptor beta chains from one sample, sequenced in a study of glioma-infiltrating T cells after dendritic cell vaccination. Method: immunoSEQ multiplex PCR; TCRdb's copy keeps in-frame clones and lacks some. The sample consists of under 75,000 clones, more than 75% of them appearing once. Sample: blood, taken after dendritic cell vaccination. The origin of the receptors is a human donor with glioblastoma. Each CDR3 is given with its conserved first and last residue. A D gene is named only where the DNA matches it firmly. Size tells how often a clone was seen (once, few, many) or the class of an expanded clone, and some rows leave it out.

TGTGCCAGCAGCGAGGGACAGGGAGGGATTCGAGAGACCCAGTACTTC	CASSEGQGGIRETQYF	TRBV9	TRBD1	.	TRBJ2-5
TGTGCCAGCAGCTTAGTTCCTCCAGGGGCGGACACTGAAGCTTTCTTT	CASSLVPPGADTEAFF	TRBV7-2	.	.	TRBJ1-1
TGTGCCAGCAGCGCGGGACTAGCGAGAGAGACCCAGTACTTC	CASSAGLARETQYF	TRBV9	TRBD2	.	TRBJ2-5
TGTGCCAGCAGCTTAGAACAGGGACGGTACGAGCAGTACTTC	CASSLEQGRYEQYF	TRBV7-2	.	few	TRBJ2-7
TGTGCCAGCAGCCGACTCGAGGGTACCTATGGCTACACCTTC	CASSRLEGTYGYTF	TRBV7-8	.	.	TRBJ1-2
TGTGCCAGCAGCTTACTTAGCGGGGGGGCTATAGATACGCAGTATTTT	CASSLLSGGAIDTQYF	TRBV7-2	TRBD2	.	TRBJ2-3
TGTGCCAGCAGCTTTAGATTTTCGGGACTAGGTAAGGATGAGCAGTTCTTC	CASSFRFSGLGKDEQFF	TRBV11-3	TRBD2	once	TRBJ2-1
TGTGCCAGCAGCCGCAACGGGGGCACTGAAGCTTTCTTT	CASSRNGGTEAFF	TRBV28	.	once	TRBJ1-1
TGTGCCAGCAGCTCCGACGGGGGGGAAAACATTCAGTACTTC	CASSSDGGENIQYF	TRBV7-2	TRBD2	few	TRBJ2-4
TGCGCCAGCAGCTTGGGGGGGACTAGCGGCTACAATGAGCAGTTCTTC	CASSLGGTSGYNEQFF	TRBV5-1	TRBD2	.	TRBJ2-1
TGCGCCAGCAGCCACTGGGGGAGGGAGCTCGAGCAGTACTTC	CASSHWGRELEQYF	TRBV4-1	TRBD2	.	TRBJ2-7
TGTGCCAGCAGCCTCTGGACTAGCGGGACAGATACGCAGTATTTT	CASSLWTSGTDTQYF	TRBV7-9	TRBD2	once	TRBJ2-3
TGTGCCAGCAGTAGGGGGCTCACCGGGGAGCTGTTTTTT	CASSRGLTGELFF	TRBV14	TRBD1	once	TRBJ2-2
TGTGCCAGCAGCTTACCCGGAGGAGAGACCCAGTACTTC	CASSLPGGETQYF	TRBV11-1	.	.	TRBJ2-5
TGTGCCATCAGTGGGGGCAAAGCAGGGGGCAATCAGCCCCAGCATTTT	CAISGGKAGGNQPQHF	TRBV10-3	.	once	TRBJ1-5
TGTGCCTGTGACAGTCTGAGGCGTGGCTACACCTTC	CACDSLRRGYTF	TRBV7-2	.	.	TRBJ1-2
TGCGCCAGCACCGAGCAGGGGTCAGATACGCAGTATTTT	CASTEQGSDTQYF	TRBV5-1	.	few	TRBJ2-3
TGTGCCAGCAGCAACACAGGATACGAGCAGTACTTC	CASSNTGYEQYF	TRBV11-2	.	.	TRBJ2-7
TGTGCCAGCAGTCCGACAGGGGGGGGATACGGCCAGCATTTT	CASSPTGGGYGQHF	TRBV27	TRBD1	.	TRBJ1-5
TGTGCCAGCAGCCAAGGGGCAGGGCCCTACGAGCAGTACTTC	CASSQGAGPYEQYF	TRBV4-2	.	.	TRBJ2-7
TGTGCCAGCAGCTTCGGGGTAGGATACGAGCAGTACTTC	CASSFGVGYEQYF	TRBV11-3	.	.	TRBJ2-7
TGTGCCAGCAGCTTGGCGGGTAGCACAGATACGCAGTATTTT	CASSLAGSTDTQYF	TRBV5-4	.	.	TRBJ2-3
TGTGCCAGCAGTCTAGGCATCGAGCAGTACTTC	CASSLGIEQYF	TRBV2	.	.	TRBJ2-7
TGTGCCAGCAGCCCAGGGACTAGCCAAGAGACCCAGTACTTC	CASSPGTSQETQYF	TRBV7-3	TRBD2	.	TRBJ2-5
TGTGCCATCAGCCCCTTACAGGGGGATACGCAGTATTTT	CAISPLQGDTQYF	TRBV10-3	TRBD1	.	TRBJ2-3
TGCGCCAGCACCAGGACTAGCGCTACCACAGATACGCAGTATTTT	CASTRTSATTDTQYF	TRBV5-1	TRBD2	.	TRBJ2-3
TGCGCCAGCAGCTTGTCGGGGACAGGGTACCACGAGCAGTACTTC	CASSLSGTGYHEQYF	TRBV5-1	TRBD1	.	TRBJ2-7
TGTGCCACCAGCAGAGGGGGAGGGGGGATGGAGACCCAGTACTTC	CATSRGGGGMETQYF	TRBV15	.	.	TRBJ2-5
TGTGCCAGCAGTTTGATAGGAGGGGGCGGCTATGGCTACACCTTC	CASSLIGGGGYGYTF	TRBV27	TRBD1	.	TRBJ1-2
TGTGCCAGCAGTTTATCGGCGGGGACAGCAAATTCACCCCTCCACTTT	CASSLSAGTANSPLHF	TRBV27	TRBD1	.	TRBJ1-6
TGTGCCAGCAGCTTCAGGGGTGCGATCGAGCAGTACTTC	CASSFRGAIEQYF	TRBV7-9	.	.	TRBJ2-7
TGTGCTAGTGGTTTGGATAGGGGTTGGACTGAAGCTTTCTTT	CASGLDRGWTEAFF	TRBV12-5	.	few	TRBJ1-1
TGCGCCAGCAGAAGCGGGGGGGAGTTCACAGATACGCAGTATTTT	CASRSGGEFTDTQYF	TRBV5-1	TRBD2	.	TRBJ2-3
TGTGCCAGCAGCTTAATCGCAAACTACGACGAGCAGTACTTC	CASSLIANYDEQYF	TRBV7-9	.	.	TRBJ2-7
TGTGCCAGCAGCTCATCCGGGGGGCCGGGGGAGACCCAGTACTTC	CASSSSGGPGETQYF	TRBV5-4	.	.	TRBJ2-5
TGTGCCAGCACCCCTGAGACTAGCGGGGTGTACAATGAGCAGTTCTTC	CASTPETSGVYNEQFF	TRBV2	TRBD2	.	TRBJ2-1